Below, 18 T cell receptor beta chains from the same sample are listed, as sequenced in a study of cytomegalovirus exposure and HLA in healthy donors. The study ran its PCR with 60 Vbeta and 13 Jbeta primers. Using immunoSEQ multiplex PCR, the repertoire was profiled, and TCRdb retains in-frame clones only, with some absent. This table holds around 150,000 clones, over 60% found once. What was sequenced was PBMCs. These receptors were collected from a woman in her thirties or forties in good health and CMV-seronegative.

V usage is TRBV4-1 and J usage is TRBJ1-1, with D possibly matching TRBD1 (6 bases). The germline gives CDR1 MGHRA, CDR2 YSYEKL. This CDR3 spans 14 amino acids. Trimming shortened V by 4 bases and J by 1 base, and 10 bases separated the two germline ends. This CDR3 reads CASSPGHRNTEAFF. In DNA, the CDR3 is TGCGCCAGCAGCCCGGGACATAGGAACACTGAAGCTTTCTTT.

This rearrangement joins TRBV2 to TRBJ1-1; 9 nucleotides align to TRBD1. Trimming at V came to 6 bases and at J to 2 bases, leaving 7 bases not matched to a gene. The CDR3 spans 15 residues. CDR1 is SNHLY and CDR2 is FYNNEI in the germline V gene. The CDR3 DNA is TGTGCCAGCAGGCCCCGGGACAGGGTTAACACTGAAGCTTTCTTT. The encoded protein is CASRPRDRVNTEAFF. The entire variable domain, with the rest obtained from reference TRBV2 and TRBJ1-1, is as follows: EPEVTQTPSHQVTQMGQEVILRCVPISNHLYFYWYRQILGQKVEFLVSFYNNEISEKSEIFDDQFSVERPDGSNFTLKIRSTKLEDSAMYFCASRPRDRVNTEAFFGQGTRLTVV.

The V call is TRBV4-1, the J call TRBJ2-7; 9 nucleotides line up with TRBD1. The CDR3 is made up of 14 amino acids. Germline CDR1 MGHRA, CDR2 YSYEKL. The J segment lost 7 bases and the V segment lost 4 bases, leaving 8 bases of the junction unmatched. The CDR3 sequence: CASSRGQGTAEQYF. The CDR3 DNA reads TGCGCCAGCAGCCGCGGACAGGGGACTGCGGAGCAGTACTTC.

The genes are TRBV5-6 and TRBJ1-1; D may be TRBD1 (6 bases). Trimming removed 2 bases from V and 6 bases from J, with 8 bases in between. There are 12 residues in the CDR3. Germline V gene sequence: CDR1 SGHDT, CDR2 YYEEEE. The CDR3 is CASSFQGPEAFF. CDR3 nucleotide sequence: TGTGCCAGCAGCTTCCAGGGGCCTGAAGCTTTCTTT.

The genes are TRBV5-1 and TRBJ2-4; D is unclear. This CDR3 is built from 15 residues. Looked up from germline, CDR1 is SGHRS and CDR2 is YFSETQ. Trimming shortened V by 2 bases and J by 0 bases, and 9 bases separated the two germline ends. CDR3 amino acids: CASSFGELAKNIQYF. CDR3 nucleotide sequence: TGCGCCAGCAGCTTTGGAGAACTAGCCAAAAACATTCAGTACTTC. Looking up the rest from reference TRBV5-1 and TRBJ2-4 gives the full variable domain: KAGVTQTPRYLIKTRGQQVTLSCSPISGHRSVSWYQQTPGQGLQFLFEYFSETQRNKGNFPGRFSGRQFSNSRSEMNVSTLELGDSALYLCASSFGELAKNIQYFGAGTRLSVL.

The rearrangement joins TRBV15 to TRBJ1-6, with unresolved D. The CDR3 contains 14 residues. Trimming took off 7 bases at V and 0 bases at J, with 7 bases between the two ends. Germline CDR1 is LNHNV and CDR2 is YYDKDF (reference sequence). CDR3 amino acids: CATTKSSYNSPLHF. The CDR3 region has the DNA TGTGCCACCACGAAGAGCTCCTATAATTCACCCCTCCACTTT. The variable domain in full, completed from reference TRBV15 and TRBJ1-6, reads DAMVIQNPRYQVTQFGKPVTLSCSQTLNHNVMYWYQQKSSQAPKLLFHYYDKDFNNEADTPDNFQSRRPNTSFCFLDIRSPGLGDTAMYLCATTKSSYNSPLHFGNGTRLTVT.

This clone was found a few times. The chain is built from TRBV4-1 and TRBJ1-4; no clear D gene. Trimming removed 2 bases from V and 0 bases from J, with 16 bases in between. Germline CDR1 MGHRA, CDR2 YSYEKL. The CDR3 sequence is 18 residues long. The CDR3 region has the DNA TGCGCCAGCAGCCAACCCCTGGGCAGGATTGCAACTAATGAAAAACTGTTTTTT. Its translation is CASSQPLGRIATNEKLFF.

This clone was counted a few times. This chain uses TRBV11-2 with TRBJ1-2; 10 nucleotides line up with TRBD1. Germline CDR1 is SGHAT and CDR2 is FQNNGV. With 2 bases clipped from V and 9 bases from J, the junction kept 15 bases outside the gene matches. This CDR3 region has 17 residues. This CDR3 is CASSLLRGGQGKVSYTF. In DNA, the CDR3 is TGTGCCAGCAGCTTATTGCGGGGGGGACAGGGGAAAGTAAGCTACACCTTC.

The V and J genes are TRBV9 and TRBJ1-2; 7 bases agree with TRBD1. With 8 bases clipped from V and 10 bases from J, the junction kept 8 bases outside the gene matches. Looked up from germline, CDR1 is SGDLS and CDR2 is YYNGEE. The CDR3 spans 11 residues. The CDR3 DNA follows: TGTGCCAGTCGACAGGGTTCGGACTACACCTTC. This translates into CASRQGSDYTF.

The chain recombines TRBV5-1 with TRBJ1-4; 7 bases are shared with TRBD1. This CDR3 is 15 amino acids long. The J segment lost 7 bases and the V segment lost 4 bases, leaving 10 bases of the junction unmatched. Per germline, CDR1 SGHRS and CDR2 YFSETQ. The CDR3 bases are TGCGCCAGCAGCGACGGGACAGCGCGGAGTGAAAAACTGTTTTTT. Protein sequence: CASSDGTARSEKLFF.

The V call is TRBV4-2, the J call TRBJ2-5, with TRBD2 matching over 8 bases. Germline V gene sequence: CDR1 LGHNA, CDR2 YNFKEQ. The V gene end was trimmed by 0 bases and the J gene end by 11 bases; junction bases not matched to a gene: 14. CDR3 length equals 16 residues. The CDR3 DNA follows: TGTGCCAGCAGCCAAGATTTGTCCAGCGGGGGATGGGAGCAGTACTTC. Translation: CASSQDLSSGGWEQYF.

The rearrangement uses TRBV25-1 and TRBJ1-1; D is uncertain. The CDR3 runs to 14 residues. Germline V CDR1 and CDR2: MGHDK, SYGVNS. Trimming removed 3 bases from V and 1 base from J, with 9 bases in between. CDR3 sequence: CASSDLTRNTEAFF. CDR3 bases: TGTGCCAGCAGTGACCTGACAAGGAACACTGAAGCTTTCTTT.

The chain joins TRBV28 to TRBJ1-4; the match to TRBD1 covers 11 bases. V shed 5 bases, J shed 8 bases, and the junction held 4 bases outside the gene matches. CDR3 length: 14 amino acids. CDR1 MDHEN and CDR2 SYDVKM come from the germline V gene. The CDR3 sequence is CASSGQGAEEKLFF. The DNA for the CDR3 is TGTGCCAGCAGTGGACAGGGGGCCGAAGAAAAACTGTTTTTT.

The chain employs TRBV4-1 and TRBJ2-3; D is ambiguous. The CDR3 sequence is 14 residues long. V lost 4 bases, J lost 5 bases, and 13 bases lay in between. Germline CDR1 MGHRA, CDR2 YSYEKL. CDR3 coding DNA: TGCGCCAGCAGCCCACTGCGTGCGGAAGATACGCAGTATTTT. Its translation: CASSPLRAEDTQYF.

The J gene is TRBJ1-2, the V gene TRBV18, with D maybe TRBD1 (5 bases). Germline values: CDR1 KGHSH, CDR2 LQKENI. V lost 2 bases and J 4 bases, leaving 8 bases between the germline ends. This CDR3 region has 13 residues. The CDR3 nucleotides read TGTGCCAGCTCACCAGGGCAGGGCTATGGCTACACCTTC. Protein sequence: CASSPGQGYGYTF.

This chain links TRBV27 with TRBJ2-1; no reliable D call. This CDR3 spans 13 amino acids. Germline assignment: CDR1 MNHEY and CDR2 SMNVEV (reference sequence). The ends were cut back, 6 bases at V and 4 bases at J, with 10 bases in the middle. The CDR3 bases are TGTGCCAGCAGGGCAACGCAATACAATGAGCAGTTCTTC. Its protein is CASRATQYNEQFF.

This clone was recorded once. The chain joins TRBV5-1 to TRBJ2-7, with 7 positions matching TRBD2. J was trimmed by 7 bases and V by 3 bases; bases with no gene match: 13. The CDR3 extends over 15 amino acids. Germline V gene sequence: CDR1 SGHRS, CDR2 YFSETQ. The CDR3 nucleotides read TGCGCCAGCAGCTGGGAGGGTGGGAGCCTTGAGGAGCAGTACTTC. Translating it yields CASSWEGGSLEEQYF.

The genes are TRBV28 and TRBJ2-4; D not certain. The CDR3 is 11 residues long. Germline V gene sequence: CDR1 MDHEN, CDR2 SYDVKM. Between the trimmed V and J ends, which lost 11 bases and 4 bases, there was a span of 9 bases. The CDR3, as DNA: TGTGCCGGCACTATTAAAAACATTCAGTACTTC. Translating it yields CAGTIKNIQYF.